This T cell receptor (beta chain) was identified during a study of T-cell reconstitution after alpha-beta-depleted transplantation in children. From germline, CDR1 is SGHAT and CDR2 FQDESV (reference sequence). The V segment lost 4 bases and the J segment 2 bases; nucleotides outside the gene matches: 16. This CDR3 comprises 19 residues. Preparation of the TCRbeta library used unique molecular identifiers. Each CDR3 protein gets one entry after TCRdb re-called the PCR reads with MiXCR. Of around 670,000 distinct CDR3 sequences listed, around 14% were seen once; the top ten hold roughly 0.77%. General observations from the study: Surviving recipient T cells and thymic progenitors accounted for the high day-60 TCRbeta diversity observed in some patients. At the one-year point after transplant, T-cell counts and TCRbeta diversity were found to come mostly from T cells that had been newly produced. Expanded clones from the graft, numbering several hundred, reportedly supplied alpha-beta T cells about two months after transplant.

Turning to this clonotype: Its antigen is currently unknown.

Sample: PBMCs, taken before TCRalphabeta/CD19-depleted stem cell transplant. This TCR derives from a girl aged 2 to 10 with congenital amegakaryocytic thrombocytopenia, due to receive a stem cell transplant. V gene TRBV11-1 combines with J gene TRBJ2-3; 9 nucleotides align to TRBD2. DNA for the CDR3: TGTGCCAGCAGCTCCAACCAGGGACTAGCCCCTTACACCACAGATACGCAGTATTTT. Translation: CASSSNQGLAPYTTDTQYF.